This TCR beta chain was retrieved from a study of blood T cell repertoires in COVID-19 (dated by TCRdb to about 2020). In the study overall: The collaborator samples originated in the United States, Italy and Spain and spanned the acute and convalescent phases of COVID-19. The dataset comprised deeply sampled blood TCRbeta repertoires from subjects exposed to, actively infected with, or recovered from COVID-19. The material from the prospective study consisted of cDNA or gDNA derived from T cells, B-cell-depleted T cells, or PBMCs. The repertoires were released in a freely available public database intended as a resource for research on the immune response to SARS-CoV-2. Samples came from the ongoing ImmuneRACE study (first 160 participants) plus 1,254 subjects from 6 global collaborators. HLA class I and class II types, where available, came from metadata supplied by the sample provider rather than from assay-based typing. Nearly every sample came with metadata listing a de-identified subject ID, COVID-19 status, age in years and sex. Results the study describes overall, beyond this receptor: Clinical and demographic metadata were provided uncurated, with the amount varying by source and participant.

With respect to this clone: The antigen this receptor binds is unknown. Base qualities are not at hand, and no much larger clone is one base apart.

Taken from the germline V gene (reference sequence), the CDR1 and CDR2 loops are LGHDT and YNNKEL. CDR3 length: 15 amino acids, cysteine to phenylalanine. The only DNA kept is the CDR3, 45 bases in frame from the first base. Trimming removed 4 bases from V and 4 bases from J, leaving 16 bases between the germline ends. TCRbeta CDR3 regions were amplified from genomic DNA using the immunoSEQ Assay, a bias-controlled multiplex PCR. The original methods were these. Nucleated cell counts per sample were estimated from amplification of reference gene primers within the assay. To quantify the absolute abundance of each unique TCRbeta CDR3 rearrangement, sequence reads were collapsed and filtered. Productive Simpson clonality was computed per sample as the square root of Simpson's diversity index over productive rearrangements. TCRdb re-hosts the immuneACCESS table, in-frame sequences only. Its copies lack some clones; in the studies checked, an unresolved V gene accounts for under half of them, and the cause for the rest is not known. V and J calls and clone size follow that table, whereas D and trimming were derived from the DNA. This sample has around 260,000 clones in its table, and approximately 83% of those were observed once. More than 4% of the sample rests with the top ten.

Participants in the prospective study were aged roughly 18 to 89 years, lived in about two dozen United States geographic areas, and enrolled through a virtual design. To assign participants to cohorts, the prospective study relied on clinical history that participants themselves reported in a screening survey and a study questionnaire. ImmuneRACE Cohort 3 recovered participants were defined by two consecutive negative NP/OP PCR tests, healthcare professional clearance, or symptom resolution. Each participant in the prospective study had whole blood, serum and a nasopharyngeal or oropharyngeal swab collected by mobile phlebotomists. Over a roughly two-month period, participants in the prospective study had the option of providing additional blood draws and questionnaires. Prospective study blood samples were shipped either frozen or at room temperature before DNA extraction.

The chain is assembled from TRBV3-1 (or the pseudogene TRBV3-2) and TRBJ1-2; a confident D gene designation cannot be given. This TCR came from a woman aged 30 to 39 who had recovered from COVID-19. Sample: PBMCs or T cells enriched from blood (not recorded which). The nucleotide sequence reads as follows: TGTGCCAGCAGCCGGCGGGAGCCTAGTCCCTATGGCTACACCTTC. Protein translation: CASSRREPSPYGYTF.